This section outlines one TCR beta chain sequence together with its context. No antigen is known for it. It has no much larger one-base neighbor in the sample; base qualities were not kept. The germline V gene specifies MRHNA as CDR1 and SNTAGT as CDR2. The cysteine opens and the phenylalanine closes a CDR3 of 14 amino acids. The retained sequence is limited to the CDR3, 42 bases, with the frame set at the first base. Germline trimming amounts to 11 bases on V and 1 base on J, with 10 as the count of junction bases outside the gene matches. The sample is drawn from a study of blood T cell repertoires in COVID-19 (TCRdb year 2020). Regarding the research as a whole: Samples from collaborators originated in the United States, Italy and Spain and spanned both the acute and convalescent phases of COVID-19. The prospective study material was composed of cDNA or gDNA derived from T cells, B-cell-depleted T cells, or PBMCs. Subjects who had been exposed to COVID-19, were actively infected with it, or had recovered from it provided the deeply sampled blood TCRbeta repertoires that made up the dataset. A freely available public database, intended as a resource for researchers studying the immune response to SARS-CoV-2, is where the repertoires were released. The samples were drawn from the first 160 participants of the ongoing ImmuneRACE study and from 1,200 or so subjects provided by 6 global collaborators. A de-identified subject ID, COVID-19 status, age in years and sex were almost always included in the sample metadata. HLA class I and class II types, where available, came from metadata supplied by the sample provider rather than from assay-based typing.

General study outcomes and caveats: The quantity of clinical and demographic metadata differed by source and by participant and was supplied without curation.

One collaborating source in Seattle enrolled patients while the patients were actively infected and followed the patients over time throughout the course of disease. The collaborating institutions used their own protocols to collect whole blood in K2EDTA tubes. For TCRbeta analysis, collaborators shipped samples as frozen whole blood, isolated PBMCs, or DNA extracted from either of those sample types. The immunoSEQ Assay, a bias-controlled multiplex PCR, was used to amplify TCRbeta CDR3 regions from genomic DNA. Under the source paper's analysis protocol: Within the assay, amplification of reference gene primers was used to estimate how many nucleated cells each sample contained. Sequence reads were collapsed and filtered to measure the absolute abundance of every unique TCRbeta CDR3 rearrangement. For each sample, productive Simpson clonality was calculated as the square root of Simpson's diversity index across productive rearrangements. Drawn from immuneACCESS, this table holds only the in-frame rearrangements with V and J called that TCRdb kept. Clones are partly lost; checked studies trace under half to an unresolved V gene and leave the rest unexplained. For V, J and clone size, that table is used; D and trimming come from the DNA. Within this sample are roughly 410,000 clones, with approximately 89% of them counted one time only. The ten largest clones represent about 2.5% of the sample.

The chain links TRBV6-4 with TRBJ2-7; 8 nucleotides in the junction match TRBD2. This TCR came from an older woman with COVID-19, enrolled during active disease. Sequencing input: peripheral blood. CDR3 reads: CAPLIAGGSYEQYF. The DNA sequence follows: TGTGCCCCCTTGATCGCGGGGGGATCCTACGAGCAGTACTTC.